These T cell receptor beta chains were read from a single sample in a study of T cells after yellow fever vaccination. TCRdb reprocessed the 5' RACE reads via MiXCR and lists one record per CDR3 protein. This sample has approximately 300,000 distinct CDR3 sequences; around 7.3% occur once, and the top ten carry 18%. Sequenced here: PBMCs, sampled around 45 days after the first yellow fever vaccination. The receptor source for this set is a man aged 18 to 35 who received the YFV17D yellow fever vaccine. The CDR3 runs from the conserved cysteine through the conserved F or W. Fields, in order: clone size, J gene, V gene, CDR3 protein. Expanded clones get a size class; other rows say once, few or many, or leave the size out.

. TRBJ2-5 TRBV15 CATTASTAQETQYF
few TRBJ2-1 TRBV23-1 CASSVGTKQFF
many TRBJ1-2 TRBV11-2 CASSLLGQGYGYTF
. TRBJ2-7 TRBV19 CASRRQGLSEQYF
. TRBJ2-4 TRBV5-1 CASSLGSTKNIQYF
. TRBJ1-1 TRBV20-1 CRAQLSMNTEAFF
. TRBJ1-5 TRBV7-8 CASSLARFRGYQPQHF
many TRBJ1-1 TRBV20-1 CSAGAGTGGWGWVAFF
. TRBJ2-5 TRBV28 CASSYTGRETQYF
. TRBJ1-1 TRBV7-9 CASSLAGDGTEAFF
many TRBJ2-1 TRBV18 CASSPPAPGGARNEQFF
few TRBJ2-5 TRBV5-1 CASSLVSGGPPQETQYF
. TRBJ1-2 TRBV7-2 CASSFSASSGYTF
. TRBJ2-7 TRBV18 CASSPPNQRGTDEQYF
few TRBJ2-5 TRBV12-3/TRBV12-4 CASSFLGLAGGQRETQYF
. TRBJ2-3 TRBV5-8 CASSFSGGRTDTQYF
. TRBJ2-3 TRBV29-1 CSVVEGVLTDTQYF
few TRBJ2-1 TRBV5-4 CASSLAPNEQFF
. TRBJ2-1 TRBV5-4 CASSLGSSEQFF
. TRBJ2-1 TRBV18 CASSPVDEQFF
many TRBJ2-7 TRBV27 CASSFTTGVGEQYF
few TRBJ2-3 TRBV12-3/TRBV12-4 CASRSGGGTDTQYF
. TRBJ1-2 TRBV12-3/TRBV12-4 CASSTPGTGGAYGYTF
few TRBJ2-3 TRBV29-1 CSVEDGTTDTQYF
few TRBJ2-3 TRBV7-9 CASSLAGVITDTQYF
few TRBJ1-1 TRBV6-1 CASSDQGGKTEAFF
many TRBJ1-6 TRBV25-1 CASSEYSGSLHF
many TRBJ1-1 TRBV5-1 CASSFTGGTEAFF
few TRBJ2-1 TRBV12-3/TRBV12-4 CASSPGRSNEQFF
few TRBJ2-5 TRBV18 CASSPPGQGVRETQYF
once TRBJ1-5 TRBV28 CASSFRRRGNQPQHF
many TRBJ1-2 TRBV12-3/TRBV12-4 CASRDQNPYGYTF
few TRBJ2-3 TRBV12-3/TRBV12-4 CASIVGWNTDTQYF
many TRBJ1-6 TRBV7-2 CASRRGQNSPLHF
few TRBJ2-1 TRBV6-1 CATTVPGEYYEQFF
few TRBJ1-6 TRBV27 CASSLEGRENSPLHF